This TCR beta chain is drawn from a study of T cells in Graves' hyperthyroidism and ophthalmopathy. Overall study findings and caveats: Stable hyperthyroidism and ophthalmopathy were separated using 13 V-J signatures. Most thyroid clonotypes expanded above 0.001 were also detected in blood.

Trimming at V came to 5 bases and at J to 8 bases, leaving 6 bases not matched to a gene. Germline CDR1 reads SGHTA; CDR2 reads FQGNSA. The CDR3 is 14 residues long. A sample of blood taken at first hyperthyroidism diagnosis preceded any ophthalmopathy symptoms. At least ten counts were recorded for this clonotype. The antigen is undetermined. Amplification targeted TCR beta CDR3 regions from RNA transcripts. HTBI primers drove first-round RT-PCR of the TCR CDR3. Via MiXCR, TCRdb re-called the multiplex PCR reads, giving one row per CDR3 protein. The sample has fewer than 400,000 distinct CDR3 sequences, 15% to 18% seen once; the top ten hold approximately 30%.

Sequenced material: blood. The clonotype comes from a woman younger than 30 with Graves' hyperthyroidism that later progressed to Graves' ophthalmopathy. V usage is TRBV7-2 and J usage is TRBJ2-6, with TRBD1 identical over 7 bases. CDR3 sequence reads: CASSTRQGTNVLTF. For the CDR3, the DNA is TGTGCCAGCAGCACCCGACAGGGTACCAACGTCCTGACTTTC. Full variable domain (missing parts from reference TRBV7-2 and TRBJ2-6): GAGVSQSPSNKVTEKGKDVELRCDPISGHTALYWYRQSLGQGLEFLIYFQGNSAPDKSGLPSDRFSAERTGGSVSTLTIQRTQQEDSAVYLCASSTRQGTNVLTFGAGSRLTVL.